This T cell receptor beta chain was documented in a study of molecular identifiers for immune sequencing clone quantification. With 10%, 30% or 50% of RNA, about 17,000 to 1,000,000 naive CD8 T cells were sequenced. This clonotype was observed once. The length of the CDR3 is 16 residues. Trimming pared 6 bases from V and 2 bases from J, leaving 19 bases between. Making the bulk TCR libraries relied on previously described methods and listed TCR primers. TCRdb reanalysed the PCR reads using MiXCR and keeps one entry per CDR3 protein. The repertoire consists of under 600,000 distinct CDR3 sequences, with roughly a fifth occurring once and the leading ten covering 0.7% to 0.95%.

The sequenced material came from naive CD8+ T cells from blood, with Jurkat cell RNA spiked in. Subset reported: FACS-sorted CD8+CD4-CCR7+CD45RA+ naive T cells. The V call is TRBV12-3 or TRBV12-4, the J call TRBJ2-5, with D tentatively TRBD2 (6 bases). The origin of this receptor is a human donor in good health. Some libraries in this study had Jurkat cell RNA spiked in. CDR3 protein: CASSPTGGKKQETQYF. CDR3 nucleotide sequence: TGTGCCAGCAGCCCGACTGGCGGGAAGAAACAAGAGACCCAGTACTTC.